Following are 5 T cell receptor beta chains from one sample sequenced in a study of radiotherapy plus CTLA-4 blockade in lung cancer. Repertoires were generated with immunoSEQ multiplex PCR, while TCRdb's copy carries only in-frame clones and drops some. The profile shows about 62,000 clones, around 76% of them singletons. Here the sequenced sample was peripheral blood, taken from a patient treated with radiotherapy plus ipilimumab. The receptors shown here come from a human donor with non-small cell lung cancer who had a complete response to radiotherapy plus ipilimumab.

This clone was picked up a small number of times. The chain employs TRBV4-3 and TRBJ2-6; 11 nucleotides line up with TRBD1. With V trimmed by 0 bases and J by 0 bases, 4 bases remained unmatched. The germline V gene has CDR1 LGHNA and CDR2 YSLEER. This CDR3 has 19 amino acids. CDR3 coding DNA: TGCGCCAGCAGCCAAGATGTTGGGACAGGGGGCTCTGGGGCCAACGTCCTGACTTTC. Protein: CASSQDVGTGGSGANVLTF.

The chain couples TRBV2 to TRBJ2-7, with a weak D call TRBD2 (6 bases). The CDR3 extends over 16 amino acids. The ends were cut back, 4 bases at V and 2 bases at J, with 18 bases in the middle. Germline CDR1 is SNHLY and CDR2 is FYNNEI. CDR3 in amino acids: CASSASRVRTTYEQYF. The CDR3 DNA is TGTGCCAGCAGTGCGTCTAGGGTAAGGACTACCTACGAGCAGTACTTC.

V gene TRBV28 combines with J gene TRBJ1-4, with D perhaps matching TRBD1 (5 bases). This CDR3 has 15 amino acids. Trimming shortened V by 8 bases and J by 0 bases, and 13 bases separated the two germline ends. Germline lookup yields CDR1 MDHEN and CDR2 SYDVKM. Written as DNA, the CDR3 is TGTGCCAGCCGGCCGGGGGGAGCAACTAATGAAAAACTGTTTTTT. Protein product: CASRPGGATNEKLFF.

The chain couples TRBV10-2 to TRBJ2-3; D is perhaps TRBD2 (5 bases). V shed 6 bases and J shed 4 bases, with 23 bases lying between them. CDR3 length: 17 amino acids. CDR1 and CDR2 (germline): WSHSY, SAAADI. CDR3 nucleotides: TGCGCCAGCAGAGTGGACTTGGGCCCCGGCGGGCCAGATACGCAGTATTTT. Its protein product is CASRVDLGPGGPDTQYF.

The chain carries TRBV2 and TRBJ2-3; possibly TRBD2 for D (6 bases). Germline CDR1 SNHLY, CDR2 FYNNEI. The V end lost 4 bases, the J end lost 2 bases, and 13 bases lay between the germline ends. CDR3 length: 15 residues. The CDR3 DNA follows: TGTGCCAGCAGTGTTGGAGGGACTCACACAGATACGCAGTATTTT. Its translation: CASSVGGTHTDTQYF.